These 6 T cell receptor beta chains came from one sample sequenced in a study of PD-L1 blockade in urothelial cancer. Time point specified: pretreatment peripheral blood. Sequenced by immunoSEQ multiplex PCR; TCRdb stores in-frame clones only, minus some. The data show tens of thousands of clones, approximately 86% seen once. The input for sequencing was PBMCs, taken around atezolizumab (anti-PD-L1) treatment. The receptors come from a man aged 55 to 70 with urothelial cancer.

The chain has TRBV9 and TRBJ1-5; D is ambiguous. The CDR3 is made up of 15 amino acids. The germline CDR1 and CDR2 sequences are SGDLS and YYNGEE. V was shortened by 4 bases and J by 4 bases, with 15 bases between the two germline ends. The CDR3 loop is CASSPIGLGNQPQHF. DNA of the CDR3: TGTGCCAGCAGCCCCATTGGACTCGGTAATCAGCCCCAGCATTTT. Drawing the rest from reference TRBV9 and TRBJ1-5, the complete variable domain is DSGVTQTPKHLITATGQRVTLRCSPRSGDLSVYWYQQSLDQGLQFLIQYYNGEERAKGNILERFSAQQFPDLHSELNLSSLELGDSALYFCASSPIGLGNQPQHFGDGTRLSIL.

The chain joins TRBV7-8 to TRBJ2-1; 7 bases agree with TRBD2. Germline V gene data show CDR1 as SGHVS and CDR2 as FQNEAQ. The CDR3 is 16 amino acids. V gave up 5 bases and J gave up 8 bases; unmatched junction bases: 15. CDR3 amino acids: CASSPRTSWASDEQFF. DNA for the CDR3: TGTGCCAGCAGCCCCCGGACTAGTTGGGCCTCCGATGAGCAGTTCTTC.

The genes are TRBV2 and TRBJ2-7, with 9 bases fitting TRBD2. Trimming removed 1 base from V and 0 bases from J; junction bases left unmatched: 1. CDR1 and CDR2 (germline): SNHLY, FYNNEI. The CDR3 contains 15 residues. The CDR3 here is CASSEGRGGSYEQYF. The CDR3 region has the DNA TGTGCCAGCAGTGAAGGGCGGGGGGGCTCCTACGAGCAGTACTTC.

The gene calls are TRBV5-6 and TRBJ2-2; tentative D call: TRBD2 (6 bases). The CDR3 extends over 16 amino acids. V was shortened by 5 bases and J by 0 bases, with 14 bases between the two germline ends. Germline lookup yields CDR1 SGHDT and CDR2 YYEEEE. The CDR3 bases are TGTGCCAGCAGGCCCAGCCGGGGGACGAACACCGGGGAGCTGTTTTTT. Its translation is CASRPSRGTNTGELFF.

This sequence joins TRBV6-1 and TRBJ1-2; D is uncertain. V was cut by 3 bases and J by 0 bases, with 11 bases left in between. Germline CDR1 reads MNHNS; CDR2 reads SASEGT. The CDR3 runs to 15 residues. The CDR3 here is CASSESFTANYGYTF. The CDR3 DNA follows: TGTGCCAGCAGTGAGAGCTTTACTGCTAACTATGGCTACACCTTC.

This clone appeared a single time. The V call is TRBV27, the J call TRBJ1-1; D not certain. V was shortened by 4 bases and J by 1 base, with 7 bases between the two germline ends. The CDR3 covers 13 residues. The germline V gene has CDR1 MNHEY and CDR2 SMNVEV (reference sequence). CDR3 sequence (DNA): TGTGCCAGCAGTTCTGGCCGGAACACTGAAGCTTTCTTT. This sequence encodes CASSSGRNTEAFF.